Each of the 12 T cell receptor beta chains below was sequenced from the same sample in a study of blood T cells in healthy people across ages. The authors ran a second PCR of 7 to 11 cycles using a sample-barcoded 5' primer and a J-beta primer mix. TCRdb redid the calling of the 5' RACE reads with MiXCR, one entry per CDR3 protein. The sample contains approximately 960,000 distinct CDR3 sequences, about 27% of which appear only once. The sample was also linked to a second study, of T cells of mothers and their children.

Sequenced input: blood. These receptors originate from a woman aged 40 to 55 in good health.

CDR3 in amino acids: CASTAYGEQYF. DNA for the CDR3: TGTGCCAGCACAGCTTACGGCGAGCAGTACTTC. The chain combines TRBV7-9 with TRBJ2-7; no reliable D call. Germline V lookup: CDR1 SEHNR, CDR2 FQNEAQ (reference sequence). V lost 7 bases and J 6 bases, leaving 10 bases between the germline ends. The CDR3 spans 11 residues.

The chain employs TRBV4-1 and TRBJ1-5; D call uncertain. CDR3 length equals 15 residues. Per germline, CDR1 MGHRA and CDR2 YSYEKL. The germline V and J ends were trimmed by 0 bases and 5 bases, with 11 bases remaining between them. CDR3 amino acids: CASSQDRGSHQPQHF. The CDR3 region has the DNA TGCGCCAGCAGCCAAGATCGAGGGTCCCATCAGCCCCAGCATTTT.

This clonotype was observed once. Since a much larger clone is just one base distant, this may be a read error. The chain combines TRBV6-6 with TRBJ1-5, with D uncertain. Germline-derived CDR1 and CDR2 are MNHNY and SVGAGI (reference sequence). Trimming pared 6 bases from V and 6 bases from J, leaving 6 bases between. This CDR3 has 11 amino acids. Here the CDR3 reads CASRYGQPQHF. The DNA for the CDR3 is TGTGCCAGCAGGTACGGTCAGCCCCAGCATTTT.

The chain has TRBV20-1 and TRBJ2-7; 7 bases map to TRBD2. The end of the DNA is better explained by TRBJ2-5, so the J call may be wrong. The CDR3 loop spans 13 amino acids. Germline V gene data show CDR1 as DFQATT and CDR2 as SNEGSKA (reference sequence). CDR3 protein: CSAPTGGSETQYF. CDR3 bases: TGCAGTGCCCCCACGGGGGGTTCGGAGACCCAGTACTTC.

The chain employs TRBV7-9 and TRBJ1-2, with D perhaps TRBD1 (5 bases). Germline V gene lookup returns CDR1 SEHNR and CDR2 FQNEAQ (reference sequence). This CDR3 is built from 13 residues. V lost 7 bases and J lost 7, with 16 bases in between. CDR3 sequence reads: CASNRDGLIGYTF. CDR3 in DNA: TGTGCCAGCAACCGGGACGGCCTTATTGGCTACACCTTC.

The chain recombines TRBV4-2 with TRBJ1-2, with D unresolved. The length of the CDR3 is 15 residues. Germline V gene sequence: CDR1 LGHNA, CDR2 YNFKEQ. Between the trimmed V and J ends, which lost 1 base and 1 base, there was a span of 10 bases. The chain's CDR3 is CASSQVEAGNYGYTF. In nucleotides, the CDR3 is TGTGCCAGCAGCCAAGTTGAAGCGGGTAACTATGGCTACACCTTC.

At least ten counts were recorded for this clonotype. The junction and the germline gene differ at one end; a read error may be behind it. The chain is built from TRBV5-1 and TRBJ1-5; possible D gene TRBD1, 5 bases. Germline values: CDR1 SGHRS, CDR2 YFSETQ. The CDR3 sequence is 15 residues long. The CDR3 DNA reads TGTGCCAGCAGCTTCGGGACCGGGGGCAATCAGCCCCAGCATTTT. The encoded protein is CASSFGTGGNQPQHF. The variable domain in full, completed from reference TRBV5-1 and TRBJ1-5, reads KAGVTQTPRYLIKTRGQQVTLSCSPISGHRSVSWYQQTPGQGLQFLFEYFSETQRNKGNFPGRFSGRQFSNSRSEMNVSTLELGDSALYLCASSFGTGGNQPQHFGDGTRLSIL.

This clonotype was counted many times. This chain uses TRBV20-1 with TRBJ2-5; D might be TRBD1 or TRBD2, each matching 5 bases. V was shortened by 6 bases and J by 1 base, with 15 bases between the two germline ends. This CDR3 comprises 14 residues. Germline V CDR1 and CDR2: DFQATT, SNEGSKA (reference sequence). The CDR3 loop is CSAHHSGAQETQYF. The CDR3, as DNA: TGCAGTGCCCATCACTCCGGGGCCCAAGAGACCCAGTACTTC.

This clonotype was seen many times. This chain links TRBV7-2 with TRBJ1-2; 9 nucleotides line up with TRBD1. The V gene's germline CDR1 is SGHTA and CDR2 FQGNSA. The CDR3 has 14 residues. V gave up 2 bases and J gave up 8 bases; unmatched junction bases: 6. CDR3 amino acids: CASSLRTGEGGYTF. The CDR3 region has the DNA TGTGCCAGCAGCTTAAGGACAGGGGAGGGAGGCTACACCTTC.

This clonotype has only a few counts. The rearrangement joins TRBV5-4 to TRBJ1-5; possibly TRBD1 for D (5 bases). Germline V lookup: CDR1 SGHNT, CDR2 YYREEE (reference sequence). The CDR3 spans 14 residues. Trimming removed 0 bases from V and 5 bases from J, with 9 bases in between. The CDR3 DNA follows: TGTGCCAGCAGCTTGGGACCGGGGGATCAGCCCCAGCATTTT. Amino acids: CASSLGPGDQPQHF.

Notes on this clonotype: It may be a read error: a sequence one base away is much more abundant. The chain uses TRBV2 and TRBJ1-2; D is perhaps TRBD1 (6 bases). Looked up from germline, CDR1 is SNHLY and CDR2 is FYNNEI. The CDR3 is made up of 12 amino acids. The CDR3 loop reads CASRGRGYGHTF. CDR3 nucleotide sequence: TGTGCCAGCAGAGGCAGGGGTTATGGCCACACCTTC.

This clonotype has more than one count but fewer than ten. The chain recombines TRBV9 with TRBJ2-3, with 8 bases matching TRBD1. Trimming at V came to 4 bases and at J to 5 bases, leaving 15 bases not matched to a gene. This CDR3 has 17 amino acids. Germline V gene lookup returns CDR1 SGDLS and CDR2 YYNGEE. The CDR3 loop reads CASSTRTGRGMRDTQYF. As DNA, the CDR3 is TGTGCCAGCAGCACCCGGACAGGGCGTGGAATGCGAGATACGCAGTATTTT.